A single sample gave rise to the 21 T cell receptor beta chains below, sequenced in a study of blood T cell repertoires in COVID-19. Clones were sequenced by immunoSEQ multiplex PCR, and TCRdb holds only the in-frame ones, with some missing. Altogether under 150,000 clones are present, approximately 77% being singletons, with the ten largest covering about 18%. Sequencing used peripheral blood. These receptor sequences come from a man aged 80 or over with acute or convalescent COVID-19.

The gene calls are TRBV7-8 and TRBJ1-5, with unresolved D. From germline, CDR1 is SGHVS and CDR2 FQNEAQ. The V and J ends lost 4 bases and 3 bases respectively, with 13 bases between them. There are 15 residues in the CDR3. The CDR3 here is CASSSRGGFNQPQHF. The CDR3 region has the DNA TGTGCCAGCAGCTCCCGGGGAGGGTTCAATCAGCCCCAGCATTTT.

The chain employs TRBV5-4 and TRBJ2-2; D is uncertain. The CDR3 sequence is 12 residues long. From germline, CDR1 is SGHNT and CDR2 YYREEE (reference sequence). V shed 4 bases and J shed 4 bases, with 5 bases lying between them. This CDR3 reads CASSEITGELFF. CDR3 in DNA: TGTGCCAGCAGCGAGATCACCGGGGAGCTGTTTTTT.

The chain uses TRBV6-5 and TRBJ1-5, with a possible D match to TRBD1 (5 bases). V was cut by 10 bases and J by 7 bases, with 17 bases left in between. Germline assignment: CDR1 MNHEY and CDR2 SVGAGI. The CDR3 sequence is 13 residues long. CDR3 amino acids: CATGGGQGQPQHF. The CDR3 DNA is TGTGCCACCGGCGGGGGTCAAGGGCAGCCCCAGCATTTT.

The chain carries TRBV28 and TRBJ2-7; possible D gene TRBD1, 6 bases. This CDR3 spans 13 amino acids. V lost 6 bases, J lost 0 bases, and 9 bases lay in between. The germline gives CDR1 MDHEN, CDR2 SYDVKM. The CDR3 DNA reads as TGTGCCAGCAGGGGGGCGAGCTCCTACGAGCAGTACTTC. Residues: CASRGASSYEQYF.

This chain uses TRBV14 with TRBJ1-3; D unclear. The CDR3 extends over 16 amino acids. V dropped 4 bases and J dropped 0 bases, with 13 bases sitting between them. The germline CDR1 and CDR2 sequences are SGHDN and FVKESK. Here the CDR3 reads CASSPHSPLSGNTIYF. CDR3 in DNA: TGTGCCAGCAGCCCCCACAGTCCCCTCTCTGGAAACACCATATATTTT.

This clone was detected a few times. The chain uses TRBV6-5 and TRBJ1-6; possible D gene TRBD1, 6 bases. V shed 0 bases and J shed 7 bases, with 13 bases lying between them. The CDR3 sequence is 16 residues long. CDR1 and CDR2 (germline): MNHEY, SVGAGI. The CDR3 sequence: CASSYSNGGRNSPLHF. CDR3 in DNA: TGTGCCAGCAGTTACTCGAATGGGGGCAGGAATTCACCCCTCCACTTT.

In DNA, the CDR3 is TGCGCCAGCAGCTTCGGACAGACGTCTAACTATGGCTACACCTTC. It encodes CASSFGQTSNYGYTF. This sequence joins TRBV5-1 and TRBJ1-2; perhaps TRBD1 as D (6 bases). The CDR3 covers 15 residues. CDR1 is SGHRS and CDR2 is YFSETQ in the germline V gene. Trimming took 2 bases from V and 0 from J, leaving 11 bases between them.

This chain links TRBV5-1 with TRBJ2-3; perhaps TRBD2 as D (6 bases). This CDR3 comprises 16 residues. V was pared by 4 bases and J by 1 base, with 16 bases between. The germline V gene encodes CDR1 SGHRS and CDR2 YFSETQ. The CDR3, as DNA: TGCGCCAGCAGCCATCGGCCGGAGCGGGGCACAGATACGCAGTATTTT. The encoded protein is CASSHRPERGTDTQYF.

DNA of the CDR3: TGCGCCAGCAGCTCCCCGGGAGGTAATACGCAGTATTTT. Protein sequence: CASSSPGGNTQYF. The chain has TRBV5-1 and TRBJ2-3; 7 bases agree with TRBD2. CDR3 size: 13 residues. Germline assignment: CDR1 SGHRS and CDR2 YFSETQ. V trimming: 3 bases; J trimming: 7 bases; junction bases outside the gene matches: 5.

This chain uses TRBV27 with TRBJ2-4; maybe TRBD1 (5 bases). Germline loops: CDR1 MNHEY, CDR2 SMNVEV (reference sequence). V lost 2 bases and J 1 base, leaving 9 bases between the germline ends. The CDR3 spans 15 residues. The CDR3 is CASSLGATAKNIQYF. The CDR3 nucleotides read TGTGCCAGCAGTTTAGGGGCAACTGCCAAAAACATTCAGTACTTC.

The chain couples TRBV7-2 to TRBJ2-5, with 10 bases identical to TRBD1. This CDR3 has 14 amino acids. CDR1 and CDR2 from the germline V gene are SGHTA and FQGNSA. After removal of 5 bases from V and 2 bases from J, the junction contained 2 bases not matched to a gene. CDR3 nucleotides: TGTGCCAGCAGCCAGGACAGGGGGCAAGAGACCCAGTACTTC. This codes for CASSQDRGQETQYF.

This chain connects TRBV9 to TRBJ2-3; 7 bases match TRBD2. The ends lost 0 bases at V and 4 bases at J; junction bases unmatched: 8. The CDR3 runs to 16 residues. Germline CDR1 SGDLS, CDR2 YYNGEE. CDR3 DNA sequence: TGTGCCAGCAGCGTAGGAGCGGGGTCGATCCCAGATACGCAGTATTTT. Translated, it gives CASSVGAGSIPDTQYF.

The chain combines TRBV10-3 with TRBJ2-6; D is possibly TRBD2 (5 bases). V lost 0 bases to trimming and J lost 0 bases, with 9 bases between them. The length of the CDR3 is 17 residues. In germline, CDR1 is ENHRY, CDR2 SYGVKD. The CDR3 DNA is TGTGCCATCAGTGAGTCGAGGGTGGGCTCTGGGGCCAACGTCCTGACTTTC. Residues: CAISESRVGSGANVLTF.

V and J are TRBV6-5 and TRBJ1-6; 7 nucleotides match TRBD1. CDR1 MNHEY and CDR2 SVGAGI come from the germline V gene. The junction had 5 bases not matched to a gene; V was cut back by 6 bases and J by 9 bases. This CDR3 has 13 residues. In nucleotides, the CDR3 is TGTGCCAGCAGGGGACAGCAGAGTTCACCCCTCCACTTT. Translated, it gives CASRGQQSSPLHF.

In DNA, the CDR3 is TGTGCCAGCAGCACCTGGACAGGGGGGAACACTGAAGCTTTCTTT. Protein: CASSTWTGGNTEAFF. V usage is TRBV7-9 and J usage is TRBJ1-1; TRBD1 aligns across 10 bases. The V and J ends lost 5 bases and 1 base, in that order; junction bases with no gene match: 4. The germline gives CDR1 SEHNR, CDR2 FQNEAQ (reference sequence). This CDR3 is built from 15 residues.

The rearrangement joins TRBV9 to TRBJ2-1; 9 bases are a match to TRBD1. CDR3 length: 16 residues. From germline, CDR1 is SGDLS and CDR2 YYNGEE. Trimming took 0 bases from V and 5 from J; bases not matched to a gene: 6. Here the CDR3 reads CASSVEAGQGHNEQFF. CDR3 bases: TGTGCCAGCAGCGTAGAGGCTGGACAGGGGCACAATGAGCAGTTCTTC.

J is TRBJ2-7 and V is TRBV30; 7 bases map to TRBD1. CDR1 and CDR2 (germline): GTSNPN, SVGIG (reference sequence). Trimming removed 0 bases from V and 5 bases from J; junction bases left unmatched: 13. The CDR3 length is 16 residues. DNA of the CDR3: TGTGCCTGGAGTGTGGTTTTGCGTACAGGGGCTGACGAGCAGTACTTC. Its protein is CAWSVVLRTGADEQYF.

This clone occurred a few times. The V and J genes are TRBV15 and TRBJ2-1, with 9 bases matching TRBD2. The CDR3 contains 16 residues. Per the germline V gene, CDR1 is LNHNV and CDR2 is YYDKDF (reference sequence). V lost 1 base to trimming and J lost 1 base; unmatched junction nucleotides: 2. The CDR3 coding sequence is TGTGCCACCAGCAGAGGAGGACTAGCGTCCTACAATGAGCAGTTCTTC. Translating it yields CATSRGGLASYNEQFF.

The V call is TRBV7-9, the J call TRBJ1-4; unclear D gene. CDR1 is SEHNR and CDR2 is FQNEAQ in the germline V gene (reference sequence). The CDR3 has 15 residues. V was shortened by 1 base and J by 7 bases, with 13 bases between the two germline ends. CDR3 in amino acids: CASSLDRGDSEKLFF. DNA for the CDR3: TGTGCCAGCAGCTTAGATCGGGGAGATTCTGAAAAACTGTTTTTT.

CDR3 loop: CASSVDRGSYNEQFF. The CDR3 nucleotides read TGTGCCAGCAGCGTAGATCGGGGGTCCTACAATGAGCAGTTCTTC. This sequence joins TRBV9 and TRBJ2-1; D may be TRBD2 (6 bases). CDR1 and CDR2 (germline): SGDLS, YYNGEE. V was pared by 0 bases and J by 1 base, with 8 bases between. CDR3 length: 15 residues.

The V call is TRBV5-1, the J call TRBJ2-7; 9 nucleotides agree with TRBD1. Germline V gives CDR1 SGHRS, CDR2 YFSETQ. V gave up 4 bases and J gave up 2 bases; unmatched junction bases: 7. The CDR3 extends over 15 amino acids. As DNA, the CDR3 is TGCGCCAGCAGCGGGGGGACAGGGCAGACCTACGAGCAGTACTTC. It codes for CASSGGTGQTYEQYF.